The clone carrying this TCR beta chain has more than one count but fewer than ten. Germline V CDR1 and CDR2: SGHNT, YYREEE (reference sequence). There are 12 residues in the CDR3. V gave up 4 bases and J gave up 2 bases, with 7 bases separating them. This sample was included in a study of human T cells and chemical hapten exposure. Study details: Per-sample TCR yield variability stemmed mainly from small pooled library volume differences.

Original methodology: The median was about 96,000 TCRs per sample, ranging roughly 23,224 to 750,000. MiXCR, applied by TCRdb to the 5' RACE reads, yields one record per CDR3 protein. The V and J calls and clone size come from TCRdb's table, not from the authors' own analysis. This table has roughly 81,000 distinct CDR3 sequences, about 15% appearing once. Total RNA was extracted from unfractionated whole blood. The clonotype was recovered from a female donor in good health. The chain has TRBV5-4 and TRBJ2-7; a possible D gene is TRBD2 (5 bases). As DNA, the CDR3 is TGTGCCAGCAGCGGGAGTACCTACGAGCAGTACTTC. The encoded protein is CASSGSTYEQYF.